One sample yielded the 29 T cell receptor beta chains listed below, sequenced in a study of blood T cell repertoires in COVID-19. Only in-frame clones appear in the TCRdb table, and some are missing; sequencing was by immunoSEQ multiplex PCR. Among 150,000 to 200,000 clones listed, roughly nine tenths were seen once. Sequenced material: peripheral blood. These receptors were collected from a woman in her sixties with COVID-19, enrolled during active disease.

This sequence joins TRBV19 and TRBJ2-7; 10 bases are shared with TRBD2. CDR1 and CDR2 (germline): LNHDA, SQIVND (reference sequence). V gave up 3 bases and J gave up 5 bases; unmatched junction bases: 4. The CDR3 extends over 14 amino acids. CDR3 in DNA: TGTGCCAGTAGTATTTTAGCGGGAGGCCACGAGCAGTACTTC. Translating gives CASSILAGGHEQYF.

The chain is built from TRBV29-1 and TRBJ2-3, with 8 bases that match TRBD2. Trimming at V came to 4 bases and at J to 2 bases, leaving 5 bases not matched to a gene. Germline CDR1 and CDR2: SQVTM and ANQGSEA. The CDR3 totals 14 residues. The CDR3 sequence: CSVGSAGVTDTQYF. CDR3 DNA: TGCAGCGTTGGTTCAGCGGGAGTCACAGATACGCAGTATTTT.

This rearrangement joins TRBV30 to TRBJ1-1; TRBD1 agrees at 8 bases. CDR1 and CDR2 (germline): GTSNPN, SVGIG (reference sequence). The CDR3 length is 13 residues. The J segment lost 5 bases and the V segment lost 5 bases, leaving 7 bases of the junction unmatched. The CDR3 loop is CAWQGALWTEAFF. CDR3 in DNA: TGTGCCTGGCAGGGGGCGCTTTGGACTGAAGCTTTCTTT.

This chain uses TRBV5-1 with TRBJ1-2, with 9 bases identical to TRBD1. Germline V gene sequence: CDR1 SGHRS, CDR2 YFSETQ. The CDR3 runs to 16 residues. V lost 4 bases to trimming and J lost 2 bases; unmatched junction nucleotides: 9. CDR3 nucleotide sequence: TGCGCCAGCAGCCCTGGTCGGGACAGGGTCAACTATGGCTACACCTTC. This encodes CASSPGRDRVNYGYTF.

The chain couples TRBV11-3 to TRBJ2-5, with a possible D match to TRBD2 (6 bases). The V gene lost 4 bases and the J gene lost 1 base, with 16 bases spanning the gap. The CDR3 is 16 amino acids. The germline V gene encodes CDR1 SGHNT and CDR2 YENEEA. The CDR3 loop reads CASSSPKDGSQETQYF. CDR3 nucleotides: TGTGCCAGCAGCTCCCCCAAGGACGGGAGCCAAGAGACCCAGTACTTC. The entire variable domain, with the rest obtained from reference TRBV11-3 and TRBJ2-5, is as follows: EAGVVQSPRYKIIEKKQPVAFWCNPISGHNTLYWYLQNLGQGPELLIRYENEEAVDDSQLPKDRFSAERLKGVDSTLKIQPAELGDSAVYLCASSSPKDGSQETQYFGPGTRLLVL.

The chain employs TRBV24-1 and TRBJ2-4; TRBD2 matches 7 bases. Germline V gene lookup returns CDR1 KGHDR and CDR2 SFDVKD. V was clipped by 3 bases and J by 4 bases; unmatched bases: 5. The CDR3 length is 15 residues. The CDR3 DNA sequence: TGTGCCACCAGTGATAGAGGGGAGGGGAAAAACATTCAGTACTTC. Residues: CATSDRGEGKNIQYF.

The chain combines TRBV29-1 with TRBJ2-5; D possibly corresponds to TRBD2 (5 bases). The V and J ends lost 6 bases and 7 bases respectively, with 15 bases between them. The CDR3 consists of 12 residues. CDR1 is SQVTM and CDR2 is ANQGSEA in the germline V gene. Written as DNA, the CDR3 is TGCAGCGTCGAGCGGAGGAAAGGGACCCAGTACTTC. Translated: CSVERRKGTQYF.

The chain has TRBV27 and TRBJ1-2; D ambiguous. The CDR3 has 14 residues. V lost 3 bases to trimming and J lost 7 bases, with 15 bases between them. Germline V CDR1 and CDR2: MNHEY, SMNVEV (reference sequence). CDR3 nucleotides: TGTGCCAGCAGTTTTGGTAACGGGAAAGGTGGCTACACCTTC. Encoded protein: CASSFGNGKGGYTF.

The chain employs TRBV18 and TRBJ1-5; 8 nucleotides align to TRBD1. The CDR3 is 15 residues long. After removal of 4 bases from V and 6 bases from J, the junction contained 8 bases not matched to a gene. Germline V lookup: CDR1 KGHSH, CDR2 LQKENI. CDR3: CASSQTGARRQPQHF. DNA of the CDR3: TGTGCCAGCTCACAGACAGGGGCGCGACGTCAGCCCCAGCATTTT.

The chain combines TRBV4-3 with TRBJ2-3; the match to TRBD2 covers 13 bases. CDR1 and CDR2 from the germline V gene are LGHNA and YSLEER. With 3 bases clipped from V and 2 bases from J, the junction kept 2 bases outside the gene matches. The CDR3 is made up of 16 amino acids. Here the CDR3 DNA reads TGCGCCAGCAGCCAGGGACTAGCGGGAACCACAGATACGCAGTATTTT. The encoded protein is CASSQGLAGTTDTQYF.

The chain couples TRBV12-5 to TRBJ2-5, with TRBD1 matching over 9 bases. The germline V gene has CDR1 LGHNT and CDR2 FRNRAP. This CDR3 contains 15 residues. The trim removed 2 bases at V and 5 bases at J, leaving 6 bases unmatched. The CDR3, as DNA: TGTGCTAGTGGTTTGAGGGGACAGGGTAAGGAGACCCAGTACTTC. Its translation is CASGLRGQGKETQYF.

CDR3 DNA: TGTGCCAGCAGTGAAACCGCAGGGGGCATTAACGAGCAGTACTTC. It codes for CASSETAGGINEQYF. The chain carries TRBV6-1 and TRBJ2-7, with 8 bases lining up with TRBD1. The J segment lost 5 bases and the V segment lost 2 bases, leaving 8 bases of the junction unmatched. The CDR3 length is 15 residues. Germline CDR1 and CDR2: MNHNS and SASEGT.

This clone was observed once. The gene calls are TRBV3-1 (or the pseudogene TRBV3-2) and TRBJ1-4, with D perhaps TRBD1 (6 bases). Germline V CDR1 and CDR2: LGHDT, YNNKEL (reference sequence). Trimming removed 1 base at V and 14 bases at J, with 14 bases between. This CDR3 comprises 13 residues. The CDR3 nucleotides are TGTGCCAGCAGCCAAGTAGGGGGGGATAGCCTGTTTTTT. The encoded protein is CASSQVGGDSLFF.

The CDR3 nucleotides are TGTGCCAGTAGTCTCTGGACATCAGTCGCCACCGGGGAGCTGTTTTTT. Translation gives CASSLWTSVATGELFF. V usage is TRBV19 and J usage is TRBJ2-2, with TRBD1 as a possible D gene (5 bases). This CDR3 is built from 16 residues. Per germline, CDR1 LNHDA and CDR2 SQIVND (reference sequence). Trimming took off 5 bases at V and 4 bases at J, with 17 bases between the two ends.

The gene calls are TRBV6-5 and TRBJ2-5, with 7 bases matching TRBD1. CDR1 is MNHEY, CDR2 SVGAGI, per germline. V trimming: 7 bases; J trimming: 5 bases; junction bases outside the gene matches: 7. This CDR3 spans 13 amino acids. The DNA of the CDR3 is TGTGCCAGCACCGTGACAGGGTTGGAGACCCAGTACTTC. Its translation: CASTVTGLETQYF.

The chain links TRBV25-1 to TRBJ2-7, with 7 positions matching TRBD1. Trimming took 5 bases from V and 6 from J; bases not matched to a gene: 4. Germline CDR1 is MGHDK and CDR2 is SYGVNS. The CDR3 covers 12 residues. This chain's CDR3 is CASSPTGSEQYF. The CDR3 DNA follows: TGTGCCAGCAGTCCGACAGGGAGCGAGCAGTACTTC.

The CDR3 nucleotides read TGTGCCAGCAGTGAAACTACTAGCACAGATACGCAGTATTTT. This codes for CASSETTSTDTQYF. The chain employs TRBV2 and TRBJ2-3, with D unresolved. The V gene lost 2 bases and the J gene lost 0 bases, with 6 bases spanning the gap. The CDR3 consists of 14 residues. The germline V gene encodes CDR1 SNHLY and CDR2 FYNNEI.

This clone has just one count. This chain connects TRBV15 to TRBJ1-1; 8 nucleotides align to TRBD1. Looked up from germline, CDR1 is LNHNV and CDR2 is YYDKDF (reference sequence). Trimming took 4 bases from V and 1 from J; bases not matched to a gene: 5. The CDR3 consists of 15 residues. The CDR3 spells CATSTDREGNTEAFF. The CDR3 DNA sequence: TGTGCCACCAGCACGGACAGGGAGGGGAACACTGAAGCTTTCTTT.

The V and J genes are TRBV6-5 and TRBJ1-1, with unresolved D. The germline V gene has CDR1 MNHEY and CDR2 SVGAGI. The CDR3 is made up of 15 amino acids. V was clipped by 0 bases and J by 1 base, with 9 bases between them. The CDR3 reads CASSYSFLRNTEAFF. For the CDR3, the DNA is TGTGCCAGCAGTTACTCTTTTCTTCGGAACACTGAAGCTTTCTTT.

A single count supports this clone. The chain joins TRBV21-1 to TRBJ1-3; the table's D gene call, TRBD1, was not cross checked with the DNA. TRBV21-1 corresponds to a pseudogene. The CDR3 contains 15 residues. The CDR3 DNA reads TGTGCCCACACCGAGGAGGGGGCGAATGGAAACACCATATATTTT. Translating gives CAHTEEGANGNTIYF.

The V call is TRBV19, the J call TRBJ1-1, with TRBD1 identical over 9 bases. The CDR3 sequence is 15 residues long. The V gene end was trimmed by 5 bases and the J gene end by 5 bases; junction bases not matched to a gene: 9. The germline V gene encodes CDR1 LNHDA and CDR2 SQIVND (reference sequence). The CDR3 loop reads CASSPQGQGETEAFF. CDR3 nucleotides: TGTGCCAGTAGTCCCCAGGGACAGGGAGAAACTGAAGCTTTCTTT.

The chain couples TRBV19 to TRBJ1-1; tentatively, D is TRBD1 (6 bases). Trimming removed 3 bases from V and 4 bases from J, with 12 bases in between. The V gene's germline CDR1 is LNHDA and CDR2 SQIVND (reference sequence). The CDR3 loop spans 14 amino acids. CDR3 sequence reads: CASSMEQGGTEAFF. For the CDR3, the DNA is TGTGCCAGTAGTATGGAACAGGGCGGCACTGAAGCTTTCTTT.

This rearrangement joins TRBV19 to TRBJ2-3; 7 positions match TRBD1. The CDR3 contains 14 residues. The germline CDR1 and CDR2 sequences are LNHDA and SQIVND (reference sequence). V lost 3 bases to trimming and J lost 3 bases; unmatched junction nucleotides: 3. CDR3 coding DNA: TGTGCCAGTAGTATCGGGACAGCAACAGATACGCAGTATTTT. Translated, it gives CASSIGTATDTQYF. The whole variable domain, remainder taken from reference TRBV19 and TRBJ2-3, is DGGITQSPKYLFRKEGQNVTLSCEQNLNHDAMYWYRQDPGQGLRLIYYSQIVNDFQKGDIAEGYSVSREKKESFPLTVTSAQKNPTAFYLCASSIGTATDTQYFGPGTRLTVL.

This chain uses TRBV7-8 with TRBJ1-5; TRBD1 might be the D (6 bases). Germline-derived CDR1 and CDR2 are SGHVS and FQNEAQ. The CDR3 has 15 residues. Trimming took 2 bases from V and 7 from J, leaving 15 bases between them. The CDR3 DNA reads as TGTGCCAGCAGCTTAATACAGGGCCTCGGACAGCCCCAGCATTTT. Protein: CASSLIQGLGQPQHF.

CDR3 DNA: TGCGCCAGTACGACCATAGCGGGAGTCGACGAGCAGTACTTC. Its protein is CASTTIAGVDEQYF. The chain couples TRBV10-1 to TRBJ2-7; 9 bases are a match to TRBD2. The germline V gene encodes CDR1 WNHNN and CDR2 SYGVQD (reference sequence). This CDR3 is 14 amino acids long. The ends lost 9 bases at V and 5 bases at J; junction bases unmatched: 11.

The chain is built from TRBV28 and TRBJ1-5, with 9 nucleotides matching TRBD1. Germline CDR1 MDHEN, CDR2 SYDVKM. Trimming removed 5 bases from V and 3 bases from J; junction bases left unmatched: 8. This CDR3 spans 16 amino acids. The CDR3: CASSGTGTGSNQPQHF. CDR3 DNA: TGTGCCAGCAGTGGAACCGGGACAGGGTCCAATCAGCCCCAGCATTTT.

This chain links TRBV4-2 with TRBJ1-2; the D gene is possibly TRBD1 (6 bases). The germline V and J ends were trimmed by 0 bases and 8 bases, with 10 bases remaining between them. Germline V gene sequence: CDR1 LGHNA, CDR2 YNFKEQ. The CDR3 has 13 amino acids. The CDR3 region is CASSQDSGGGYTF. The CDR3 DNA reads TGTGCCAGCAGCCAAGATTCGGGGGGCGGCTACACCTTC.

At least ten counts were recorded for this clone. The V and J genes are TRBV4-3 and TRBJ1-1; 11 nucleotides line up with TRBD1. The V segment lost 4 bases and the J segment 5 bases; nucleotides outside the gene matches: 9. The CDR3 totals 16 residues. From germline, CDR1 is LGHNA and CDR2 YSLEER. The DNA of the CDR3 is TGCGCCAGCAGCCCCACGGACAGGGGGCGAAAGACTGAAGCTTTCTTT. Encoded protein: CASSPTDRGRKTEAFF.

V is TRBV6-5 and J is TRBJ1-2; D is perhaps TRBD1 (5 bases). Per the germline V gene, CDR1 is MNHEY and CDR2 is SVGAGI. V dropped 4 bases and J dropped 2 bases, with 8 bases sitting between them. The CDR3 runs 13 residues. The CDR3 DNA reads TGTGCCAGCAGTTGGTCAGGGAACTATGGCTACACCTTC. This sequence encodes CASSWSGNYGYTF.